Below, 22 T cell receptor beta chains from the same sample are listed, as sequenced in a study of cytomegalovirus exposure and HLA in healthy donors. PCR employed 60 Vbeta and 13 Jbeta primers. Sequenced by immunoSEQ multiplex PCR; TCRdb stores in-frame clones only, minus some. The sample yields 200,000 or so clones, approximately 88% seen once. The sample taken for sequencing was PBMCs. The receptors come from a boy younger than 18 in good health and CMV-seronegative.

The CDR3 loop reads CAWSVLGGLSGYTF. CDR3 bases: TGTGCCTGGAGTGTACTTGGGGGACTCAGTGGCTACACCTTC. V and J are TRBV30 and TRBJ1-2, with D maybe TRBD1 (5 bases). The length of the CDR3 is 14 residues. The ends were cut back, 0 bases at V and 7 bases at J, with 15 bases in the middle. Germline V gene lookup returns CDR1 GTSNPN and CDR2 SVGIG (reference sequence).

CDR3 loop: CASSKTGASGNTIYF. Here the CDR3 DNA reads TGTGCCAGCAGCAAGACAGGGGCTAGTGGAAACACCATATATTTT. V is TRBV7-2 and J is TRBJ1-3, with 8 bases identical to TRBD1. The CDR3 contains 15 residues. V lost 5 bases and J lost 3; bases outside the gene matches: 6. Germline V gene data show CDR1 as SGHTA and CDR2 as FQGNSA.

The rearrangement uses TRBV9 and TRBJ2-1; tentative D call: TRBD2 (5 bases). CDR3 length: 13 amino acids. The V end lost 0 bases, the J end lost 9 bases, and 10 bases lay between the germline ends. The germline V gene has CDR1 SGDLS and CDR2 YYNGEE. CDR3 residues: CASSVASIGEQFF. The CDR3 DNA is TGTGCCAGCAGCGTAGCTAGCATCGGTGAGCAGTTCTTC.

The genes are TRBV28 and TRBJ2-1, with 13 bases fitting TRBD2. This CDR3 is built from 18 residues. Trimming at V came to 2 bases and at J to 9 bases, leaving 13 bases not matched to a gene. Germline V gene lookup returns CDR1 MDHEN and CDR2 SYDVKM. CDR3 protein: CASSLALLAGGGPGEQFF. In DNA, the CDR3 is TGTGCCAGCAGTTTAGCCCTACTAGCGGGAGGGGGGCCGGGTGAGCAGTTCTTC.

This chain connects TRBV15 to TRBJ1-1; D is possibly TRBD1 (6 bases). Germline V gene data show CDR1 as LNHNV and CDR2 as YYDKDF (reference sequence). CDR3 length equals 14 residues. The germline V and J ends were trimmed by 5 bases and 1 base, with 11 bases remaining between them. The CDR3 DNA reads as TGTGCCACCAGCTTTGGGGGACAGAACACTGAAGCTTTCTTT. It specifies CATSFGGQNTEAFF.

The chain has TRBV7-2 and TRBJ2-7; D is possibly TRBD2 (6 bases). Deletions cut 3 bases from V and 6 bases from J, with 9 bases between. Germline lookup yields CDR1 SGHTA and CDR2 FQGNSA. The CDR3 extends over 12 amino acids. The CDR3 nucleotides read TGTGCCAGCAGCTTGGAGGGGCCCGAGCAGTACTTC. Translation: CASSLEGPEQYF.

This clone was picked up one time. Within the sample, other DNA sequences also encode this same CDR3. The CDR3 loop is CASSLWTSGSTDTQYF. Here the CDR3 DNA reads TGTGCCAGCAGTTTGTGGACTAGCGGGAGCACAGATACGCAGTATTTT. The chain uses TRBV28 and TRBJ2-3; 11 nucleotides agree with TRBD2. The germline CDR1 and CDR2 sequences are MDHEN and SYDVKM. The length of the CDR3 is 16 residues. J was trimmed by 0 bases and V by 3 bases; bases with no gene match: 2.

The chain uses TRBV9 and TRBJ2-1; D is unclear. This CDR3 region has 14 residues. Germline assignment: CDR1 SGDLS and CDR2 YYNGEE. Trimming cost V 4 bases and J 2 bases, with 10 bases left between them. CDR3 protein: CASSPPRAYNEQFF. The DNA for the CDR3 is TGTGCCAGCAGCCCCCCCCGCGCCTACAATGAGCAGTTCTTC.

A few counts support this clone. The sample contains more than one DNA sequence encoding this CDR3. The rearrangement links TRBV9 to TRBJ1-5, with D unresolved. The CDR3 spans 13 residues. Trimming left V 0 bases short and J 7 bases short, with 8 bases between. CDR1 SGDLS and CDR2 YYNGEE come from the germline V gene. CDR3 nucleotides: TGTGCCAGCAGCGTAGGGGGAGGGCAGCCCCAGCATTTT. Protein: CASSVGGGQPQHF.

The rearrangement joins TRBV28 to TRBJ1-4; 9 bases map to TRBD1. From germline, CDR1 is MDHEN and CDR2 SYDVKM. Unmatched junction bases numbered 7, after V lost 3 bases and J lost 8 bases. The CDR3 covers 15 residues. This CDR3 reads CASSFPTGGVEKLFF. The CDR3 DNA is TGTGCCAGCAGTTTTCCCACAGGGGGCGTCGAAAAACTGTTTTTT.

The CDR3, as DNA: TGTGCCAGCAGCTTGATGGGGGGTAGGCAGCCCCAGCATTTT. Its protein product is CASSLMGGRQPQHF. The chain recombines TRBV5-4 with TRBJ1-5, with D possibly being TRBD1 (5 bases). V shed 1 base and J shed 7 bases, with 12 bases lying between them. There are 14 residues in the CDR3. CDR1 and CDR2 (germline): SGHNT, YYREEE (reference sequence).

This clone has a single count. The chain joins TRBV6-5 to TRBJ2-3; D uncertain. The V gene lost 5 bases and the J gene lost 3 bases, with 6 bases spanning the gap. Germline V gives CDR1 MNHEY, CDR2 SVGAGI. The CDR3 sequence is 12 residues long. The CDR3 loop is CASSPRTDTQYF. In nucleotides, the CDR3 is TGTGCCAGCAGTCCGCGGACAGATACGCAGTATTTT.

The chain recombines TRBV6-1 with TRBJ1-5; the D is unclear. Trimming pared 2 bases from V and 10 bases from J, leaving 21 bases between. CDR3 length: 16 amino acids. CDR1 and CDR2 from the germline V gene are MNHNS and SASEGT. The CDR3 nucleotides read TGTGCCAGCAGTGAATTAAGTTTAGGGAGGAAAGCTCCCCAGCATTTT. Protein sequence: CASSELSLGRKAPQHF.

The chain combines TRBV14 with TRBJ2-3; 13 positions agree with TRBD2. The length of the CDR3 is 20 residues. Germline CDR1 is SGHDN and CDR2 is FVKESK. The trim removed 1 base at V and 3 bases at J, leaving 13 bases unmatched. In DNA form, the CDR3 reads TGTGCCAGCAGCCAAGGGAAACTAGCGGGAGGGCGACTGGGAACAGATACGCAGTATTTT. Translated: CASSQGKLAGGRLGTDTQYF.

The chain couples TRBV5-1 to TRBJ2-1; D possibly corresponds to TRBD2 (7 bases). This CDR3 has 16 residues. Germline CDR1 and CDR2: SGHRS and YFSETQ. Between the trimmed V and J ends, which lost 1 base and 4 bases, there was a span of 15 bases. Here the CDR3 reads CASSLYPGGEYNEQFF. The CDR3 nucleotides read TGCGCCAGCAGCTTGTACCCGGGGGGCGAGTACAATGAGCAGTTCTTC.

J is TRBJ1-1 and V is TRBV18, with TRBD1 matching 8 bases. From germline, CDR1 is KGHSH and CDR2 LQKENI. The CDR3 sequence is 15 residues long. J gave up 7 bases and V 3 bases, and 10 bases lay outside the gene matches. The CDR3: CASSPQRTGWNEAFF. In DNA, the CDR3 is TGTGCCAGCTCACCCCAAAGGACAGGGTGGAATGAAGCTTTCTTT.

V gene TRBV25-1 combines with J gene TRBJ1-1; 7 nucleotides line up with TRBD1. CDR3 length equals 15 residues. Looked up from germline, CDR1 is MGHDK and CDR2 is SYGVNS. V lost 6 bases to trimming and J lost 0 bases; unmatched junction nucleotides: 7. The DNA for the CDR3 is TGTGCCAGCAGGGGTTTCGACAGGGTGAACACTGAAGCTTTCTTT. Translation gives CASRGFDRVNTEAFF. The entire variable domain, with the rest obtained from reference TRBV25-1 and TRBJ1-1, is as follows: EADIYQTPRYLVIGTGKKITLECSQTMGHDKMYWYQQDPGMELHLIHYSYGVNSTEKGDLSSESTVSRIRTEHFPLTLESARPSHTSQYLCASRGFDRVNTEAFFGQGTRLTVV.

The rearrangement joins TRBV27 to TRBJ1-4, with TRBD1 as a possible D gene (6 bases). The germline V and J ends were trimmed by 6 bases and 3 bases, with 17 bases remaining between them. The CDR3 runs to 16 residues. Germline CDR1 is MNHEY and CDR2 is SMNVEV (reference sequence). Written as DNA, the CDR3 is TGTGCCAGCAGCCCGACAGTAGGGGGACCTAATGAAAAACTGTTTTTT. Protein: CASSPTVGGPNEKLFF.

The chain is built from TRBV6-5 and TRBJ2-7; unclear D gene. The germline V gene encodes CDR1 MNHEY and CDR2 SVGAGI. The V end was cut by 1 base, the J end by 5 bases, with 18 bases between. The CDR3 covers 16 residues. CDR3 loop: CASSYYARPLNNEQYF. Here the CDR3 DNA reads TGTGCCAGCAGTTACTACGCCAGGCCTTTAAACAACGAGCAGTACTTC.

The chain is built from TRBV25-1 and TRBJ1-6; D remains unclear. V was cut by 6 bases and J by 14 bases, with 11 bases left in between. CDR3 length: 11 amino acids. The germline gives CDR1 MGHDK, CDR2 SYGVNS. The CDR3 DNA is TGTGCCAGCAGAAGCGGGGTGGCCCTCCACTTT. Its translation: CASRSGVALHF. The variable domain in full, completed from reference TRBV25-1 and TRBJ1-6, reads EADIYQTPRYLVIGTGKKITLECSQTMGHDKMYWYQQDPGMELHLIHYSYGVNSTEKGDLSSESTVSRIRTEHFPLTLESARPSHTSQYLCASRSGVALHFGNGTRLTVT.

CDR3 sequence reads: CASTSSGRHNEQFF. CDR3 nucleotide sequence: TGTGCCAGCACCTCTAGCGGGAGACACAATGAGCAGTTCTTC. The rearrangement uses TRBV28 and TRBJ2-1; 10 bases are a match to TRBD2. J lost 5 bases, V lost 7 bases, and 5 bases had no gene match. The germline CDR1 and CDR2 sequences are MDHEN and SYDVKM. This CDR3 has 14 residues.

The CDR3 here is CASSLAIVGNSPLHF. CDR3 sequence (DNA): TGTGCCAGCAGCTTAGCCATTGTCGGGAATTCACCCCTCCACTTT. V is TRBV7-2 and J is TRBJ1-6; the D is unclear. Germline CDR1 SGHTA, CDR2 FQGNSA. This CDR3 comprises 15 residues. Between the trimmed V and J ends, which lost 0 bases and 7 bases, there was a span of 10 bases.